A selection of T cell receptor beta chains follows, all from one sample in a study of CD8+ T cells in alopecia areata. Libraries were prepared by immunoSEQ multiplex PCR; TCRdb keeps only in-frame clonotypes and omits some of them. The sample shows about 210,000 clones, just over 65% of them seen only once. Sequenced material: CD4+ T cells sorted from blood, taken at week 44, from a patient treated with tofacitinib. Every receptor here comes from a human donor with alopecia areata. The CDR3 runs from the conserved cysteine through the conserved F or W. D genes are given only for firm matches. Size tells how often a clone was seen (once, few, many) or the class of an expanded clone, and some rows leave it out.

>.|TRBJ1-2|.|TRBV14
CASSLQDFYGYTF
TGTGCCAGCAGCCTACAGGACTTCTATGGCTACACCTTC
>.|TRBJ2-1|.|TRBV4-3
CASSQEGEREQFF
TGCGCCAGCAGCCAAGAGGGCGAGCGTGAGCAGTTCTTC
>TRBD2|TRBJ2-1|.|TRBV2
CASSAGRSLYNEQFF
TGTGCCAGCAGCGCCGGGAGGAGCCTATACAATGAGCAGTTCTTC
>.|TRBJ1-5|once|TRBV4-3
CASSQDGQRNQPQHF
TGCGCCAGCAGCCAAGACGGACAGCGCAATCAGCCCCAGCATTTT
>.|TRBJ1-1|.|TRBV29-1
CSVEKWEGVGTEAFF
TGCAGCGTTGAGAAGTGGGAAGGGGTGGGCACTGAAGCTTTCTTT
>TRBD2|TRBJ2-3|.|TRBV2
CASSYSGGVMDTQYF
TGTGCCAGCAGCTACAGCGGGGGGGTCATGGATACGCAGTATTTT
>TRBD1|TRBJ2-7|.|TRBV5-1
CASSLSPRGRSEQYF
TGCGCCAGCAGCTTGTCTCCCAGGGGGCGATCCGAGCAGTACTTC
>.|TRBJ2-5|once|TRBV30
CAWSLTGETQYF
TGTGCCTGGAGCCTAACAGGAGAGACCCAGTACTTC
>TRBD1|TRBJ1-2|few|TRBV5-1
CASSDRQGAGYGYTF
TGCGCCAGCAGCGATCGACAGGGGGCCGGCTATGGCTACACCTTC
>.|TRBJ1-2|.|TRBV30
CAWSVGGNNYGYTF
TGTGCCTGGAGTGTAGGGGGGAATAACTATGGCTACACCTTC